The clone carrying this TCR beta chain was found a few times. V gave up 5 bases and J gave up 0 bases, with 8 bases separating them. There are 13 residues in the CDR3. Germline V lookup: CDR1 SQVTM, CDR2 ANQGSEA. This sample was included in a study of T cells in Graves' hyperthyroidism and ophthalmopathy. The source material, RNA transcripts, was used to amplify TCR beta CDR3 regions. Initially, a first-round RT-PCR of the TCR CDR3 employed the HTBI primer set. A single record per CDR3 protein comes from TCRdb applying MiXCR to the multiplex PCR reads. The table has some 570,000 distinct CDR3 sequences, 15% to 20% seen once; the top ten hold around 17%.

Source material: blood. The source is a woman aged 18-29 years with Graves' ophthalmopathy. The chain combines TRBV29-1 with TRBJ2-1; D is unclear. The CDR3 loop reads CSVKAGSYNEQFF. CDR3 bases: TGCAGCGTTAAGGCAGGCTCCTACAATGAGCAGTTCTTC.